The rows below give T cell receptor beta chains drawn from one sample of a study of T cells in Graves' hyperthyroidism and ophthalmopathy. MiXCR, applied by TCRdb to the multiplex PCR reads, yields one record per CDR3 protein. The data contain 330,000 or so distinct CDR3 sequences, around a sixth of them singletons. The source material was blood. These TCRs come from a woman aged 35 to 49 with Graves' ophthalmopathy. CDR3s leave out the opening cysteine and the closing phenylalanine or tryptophan. Expanded clones get a size class; other rows say once, few or many, or leave the size out.

>many|TRBJ1-2|TRBV5-4
ASSFGSATQYGYT
>many|TRBJ1-1|TRBV4-1
ASSQKGSETEAF
>many|TRBJ2-2|TRBV6-1
ASSVVQGAAGELF
>many|TRBJ2-7|TRBV18
ASSPKGGSLYEQY
>many|TRBJ1-6|TRBV4-2
ASSHATTDSPLH
>many|TRBJ2-5|TRBV5-6
ASSEDRGETQY
>many|TRBJ2-4|TRBV2
ASVPKFRLARMLLAKNIQY
>many|TRBJ2-7|TRBV28
ASSLGKTRSYEQY
>many|TRBJ2-7|TRBV20-1
SALRDRIPYEQY
>many|TRBJ1-1|TRBV19
ASSFRETEAF
>many|TRBJ1-5|TRBV12-3/TRBV12-4
ASSFGKRGNQPQH
>few|TRBJ2-7|TRBV27
ASSLEAGREYEQY
>many|TRBJ2-2|TRBV20-1
SARVMGGTGELF
>many|TRBJ2-7|TRBV13
ASSPPSGTGGLALAYEQY
>once|TRBJ2-2|TRBV7-2
ASSFSASDTGELC
>many|TRBJ2-7|TRBV19
ASSGPFRGQWEQY
>.|TRBJ1-1|TRBV15
ATRGTGSEAF
>many|TRBJ1-5|TRBV6-1
ASRKTGRNQPQH
>many|TRBJ1-5|TRBV6-2/TRBV6-3
ASSYSTQGAAHNQPQH
>many|TRBJ2-7|TRBV28
ASTLTGAPVYEQY
>many|TRBJ2-7|TRBV5-1
ASSTTGGYYEQY
>.|TRBJ1-1|TRBV6-1
ASSEPNRRRTEAF
>many|TRBJ2-3|TRBV19
ASGKGVGDTQY
>.|TRBJ2-5|TRBV12-3/TRBV12-4
ASSFGTALQETQY
>.|TRBJ2-7|TRBV28
ASSLVAGIAYEQY
>.|TRBJ1-1|TRBV7-9
ASSLGTDFTEAF
>many|TRBJ2-7|TRBV6-5
ASRRTGYEQY
>once|TRBJ2-7|TRBV20-1
SARLPGQGTYEQY
>many|TRBJ1-5|TRBV20-1
SATRGSNSPQH
>few|TRBJ2-5|TRBV11-2
ASRQGTGGTQY
>many|TRBJ2-2|TRBV6-5
ASSYLQNTGELF
>many|TRBJ1-1|TRBV4-1
ASSQVGKRNTEAF
>many|TRBJ1-5|TRBV6-1
ASRWSGSHQPQH
>few|TRBJ1-5|TRBV19
ASNPTGADQPQH
>few|TRBJ1-5|TRBV27
ASSLRTGWNQPQH
>many|TRBJ1-1|TRBV29-1
SAQDRAVTEAF
>many|TRBJ2-5|TRBV27
ASRKQGAGAETQY
>many|TRBJ2-7|TRBV3-1
ASSPRGLGTPDYEQY
>many|TRBJ2-5|TRBV6-5
ASSWGISQETQY
>.|TRBJ2-7|TRBV12-3/TRBV12-4
ASSGGQFRLDTYEQY